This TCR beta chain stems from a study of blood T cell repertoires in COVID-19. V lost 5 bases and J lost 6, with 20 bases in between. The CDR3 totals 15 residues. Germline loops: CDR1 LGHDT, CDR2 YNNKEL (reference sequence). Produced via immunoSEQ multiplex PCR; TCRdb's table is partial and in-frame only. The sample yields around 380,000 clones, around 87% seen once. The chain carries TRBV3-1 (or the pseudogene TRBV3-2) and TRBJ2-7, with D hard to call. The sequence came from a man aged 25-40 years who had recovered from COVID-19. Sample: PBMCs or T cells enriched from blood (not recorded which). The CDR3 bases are TGTGCCAGCAGCTTCAGTTTCGAGACATCATCCGAGCAGTACTTC. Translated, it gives CASSFSFETSSEQYF.